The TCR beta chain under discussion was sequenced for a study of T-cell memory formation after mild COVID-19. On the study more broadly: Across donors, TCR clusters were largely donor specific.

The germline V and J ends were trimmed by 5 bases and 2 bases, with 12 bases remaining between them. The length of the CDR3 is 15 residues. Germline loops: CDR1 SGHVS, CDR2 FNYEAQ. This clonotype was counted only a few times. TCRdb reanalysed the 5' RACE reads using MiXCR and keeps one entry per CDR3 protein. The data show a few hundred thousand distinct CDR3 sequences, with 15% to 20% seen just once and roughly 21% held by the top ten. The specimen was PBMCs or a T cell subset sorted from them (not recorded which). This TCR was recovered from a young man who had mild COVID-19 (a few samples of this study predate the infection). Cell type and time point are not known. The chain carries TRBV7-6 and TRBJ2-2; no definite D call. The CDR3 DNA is TGTGCCAGCAGCGGGCCGGACCATAACACCGGGGAGCTGTTTTTT. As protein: CASSGPDHNTGELFF.